This TCR beta chain is from a study of blood T cell repertoires in COVID-19. Turning to the study itself: Some COVID-19 samples were acute and others convalescent; all came from the United States, Italy and Spain. The cDNA or gDNA used as material had been derived from T cells, B-cell-depleted T cells, or PBMCs.

Germline V gives CDR1 SEHNR, CDR2 FQNEAQ (reference sequence). This CDR3 is 13 amino acids long. V was shortened by 5 bases and J by 4 bases, with 9 bases between the two germline ends. In the original workflow: Amplification of reference gene primers provided the estimated nucleated cell counts. Clones were read by immunoSEQ multiplex PCR, and TCRdb kept only the in-frame ones, dropping some. The V and J calls and clone size come from that table; D and trimming were worked out from the DNA. The sample has about 110,000 clones, roughly 84% seen once. This sequence was found in a woman between 50 and 59 years old with acute or convalescent COVID-19. The chain combines TRBV7-9 with TRBJ1-5; D call uncertain. Sequences were obtained from peripheral blood. DNA of the CDR3: TGTGCCAGCAGCCTCCTACGAAATCAGCCCCAGCATTTT. Translation: CASSLLRNQPQHF. Looking up the rest from reference TRBV7-9 and TRBJ1-5 gives the full variable domain: DTGVSQNPRHKITKRGQNVTFRCDPISEHNRLYWYRQTLGQGPEFLTYFQNEAQLEKSRLLSDRFSAERPKGSFSTLEIQRTEQGDSAMYLCASSLLRNQPQHFGDGTRLSIL.